What follows are 14 T cell receptor beta chains derived from one specimen sequenced in a study of T-cell reconstitution after alpha-beta-depleted transplantation in children. Library preparation (for TCRbeta) was performed with unique molecular identifiers. TCRdb re-analysed the PCR reads in MiXCR, keeping a single row per CDR3 protein. The data contain almost 500,000 distinct CDR3 sequences, 8% to 11% of them singletons. The sequences come from PBMCs, collected before TCRalphabeta/CD19-depleted stem cell transplant. The receptors originated from a child aged 2-9 years with inherited bone marrow failure, due to receive a stem cell transplant.

This clonotype came up many times. The chain is built from TRBV20-1 and TRBJ2-1; TRBD2 matches at 9 bases. This CDR3 region has 15 residues. CDR1 DFQATT and CDR2 SNEGSKA come from the germline V gene (reference sequence). Trimming took 2 bases from V and 4 from J; bases not matched to a gene: 6. The CDR3 loop is CSARIAGGPYNEQFF. CDR3 bases: TGCAGTGCTAGAATCGCGGGAGGGCCATACAATGAGCAGTTCTTC.

The chain is built from TRBV15 and TRBJ2-1, with D unresolved. The germline gives CDR1 LNHNV, CDR2 YYDKDF (reference sequence). The CDR3 has 14 amino acids. The ends were cut back, 5 bases at V and 2 bases at J, with 10 bases in the middle. The CDR3, as DNA: TGTGCCACCAGCGGAAGACAAGCCTACAATGAGCAGTTCTTC. The encoded protein is CATSGRQAYNEQFF.

Comment on this clonotype: This CDR3 fails to terminate in the conserved phenylalanine or tryptophan, so it likely reflects a read error. J is TRBJ2-7 and V is TRBV7-9; D possibly corresponds to TRBD2 (6 bases). Germline assignment: CDR1 SEHNR and CDR2 FQNEAQ (reference sequence). The CDR3 runs to 14 residues. V was shortened by 9 bases and J by 6 bases, with 21 bases between the two germline ends. The CDR3 spells CASSLLPGVREQYI. CDR3 bases: TGTGCCAGTAGCCTACTACCGGGAGTACGCGAGCAGTACATC.

The sample holds many counts of this clonotype. The chain carries TRBV27 and TRBJ2-7; D not resolved. This CDR3 has 14 amino acids. Trimming left V 2 bases short and J 3 bases short, with 11 bases between. Germline V CDR1 and CDR2: MNHEY, SMNVEV (reference sequence). The CDR3 is CASSLLGPVYEQYF. CDR3 coding DNA: TGTGCCAGCAGTTTACTCGGTCCGGTCTACGAGCAGTACTTC.

This clonotype came up many times. The genes are TRBV4-1 and TRBJ2-5; D gene ambiguous. Deletions cut 0 bases from V and 3 bases from J, with 5 bases between. The CDR3 runs 13 residues. Germline values: CDR1 MGHRA, CDR2 YSYEKL. This CDR3 reads CASSQDGKETQYF. CDR3 DNA: TGCGCCAGCAGCCAAGACGGAAAAGAGACCCAGTACTTC.

This clonotype was found many times. The chain joins TRBV6-2 or TRBV6-3 to TRBJ2-2; D gene unclear. The germline V gene encodes CDR1 MNHEY and CDR2 SVGEGT. The CDR3 covers 12 residues. V was trimmed by 6 bases and J by 6 bases, leaving 8 bases between them. The CDR3 is CASRTLAGELFF. DNA for the CDR3: TGTGCCAGCAGGACACTGGCCGGGGAGCTGTTTTTT.

The V gene is TRBV12-3 or TRBV12-4, the J gene TRBJ1-5; D unclear. The germline V and J ends were trimmed by 6 bases and 4 bases, with 13 bases remaining between them. The CDR3 runs to 14 residues. CDR3 in amino acids: CASSRPGLNQPQHF. The CDR3 coding sequence is TGTGCCAGCAGCCGACCCGGACTTAATCAGCCCCAGCATTTT.

This clonotype was recorded at least ten times. V is TRBV5-5 and J is TRBJ2-7, with D unclear. Germline CDR1 and CDR2: SGHKS and YYEKEE (reference sequence). V lost 7 bases and J lost 4, with 15 bases in between. The CDR3 loop spans 13 amino acids. The CDR3 DNA is TGTGCCAGCTCCTTGGTTGTCGGGTACGAGCAGTACTTC. This encodes CASSLVVGYEQYF. Combining the CDR3 with reference TRBV5-5 and TRBJ2-7 gives the whole variable domain DAGVTQSPTHLIKTRGQQVTLRCSPISGHKSVSWYQQVLGQGPQFIFQYYEKEERGRGNFPDRFSARQFPNYSSELNVNALLLGDSALYLCASSLVVGYEQYFGPGTRLTVT.

This clonotype appeared many times. This chain links TRBV7-2 with TRBJ2-3; 8 positions match TRBD2. CDR1 SGHTA and CDR2 FQGNSA come from the germline V gene. The CDR3 contains 18 residues. The V gene end was trimmed by 0 bases and the J gene end by 5 bases; junction bases not matched to a gene: 13. The CDR3 loop is CASSLATSGGWIGDTQYF. The DNA for the CDR3 is TGTGCCAGCAGCTTAGCTACCTCGGGAGGGTGGATTGGAGATACGCAGTATTTT.

This clonotype was picked up a small number of times. The genes are TRBV4-1 and TRBJ2-5; TRBD2 matches at 8 bases. Germline CDR1 reads MGHRA; CDR2 reads YSYEKL. V was clipped by 0 bases and J by 2 bases; unmatched bases: 11. The CDR3 loop spans 18 amino acids. The CDR3 DNA sequence: TGCGCCAGCAGCCAAGATCTGGGGGTAGCGGGGCCACAAGAGACCCAGTACTTC. It specifies CASSQDLGVAGPQETQYF.

This clonotype was counted ten times or more. The chain couples TRBV20-1 to TRBJ2-1, with 10 bases that match TRBD2. V lost 3 bases, J lost 6 bases, and 5 bases stayed unmatched. CDR1 is DFQATT, CDR2 SNEGSKA, per germline (reference sequence). The CDR3 spans 14 residues. This CDR3 is CSARTSGLLNEQFF. The CDR3 DNA is TGCAGTGCTAGGACTAGCGGGTTACTCAATGAGCAGTTCTTC.

The sample holds many counts of this clonotype. The V call is TRBV5-1, the J call TRBJ1-2, with unresolved D. Trimming removed 0 bases from V and 7 bases from J, with 22 bases in between. The CDR3 is 17 residues long. Germline assignment: CDR1 SGHRS and CDR2 YFSETQ. CDR3 nucleotides: TGCGCCAGCAGCTTGGAGGAGGCAGTTCGTCTATCGGGTGGCTACACCTTC. This gives the protein CASSLEEAVRLSGGYTF.

This clonotype came up many times. The chain has TRBV11-2 and TRBJ2-5, with a weak D call TRBD1 (6 bases). CDR3 length: 19 residues. Germline values: CDR1 SGHAT, CDR2 FQNNGV. V was shortened by 4 bases and J by 2 bases, with 26 bases between the two germline ends. CDR3: CASSWGRSSSLRTQETQYF. The CDR3 bases are TGTGCCAGCAGCTGGGGGCGGAGTAGCAGCCTCCGAACTCAAGAGACCCAGTACTTC.

This clonotype was recorded many times. The chain uses TRBV5-1 and TRBJ2-1; D not resolved. V was cut by 4 bases and J by 2 bases, with 22 bases left in between. CDR1 and CDR2 from the germline V gene are SGHRS and YFSETQ. The CDR3 is 18 amino acids. The CDR3 is CASSPSPVTPDPYNEQFF. As DNA, the CDR3 is TGCGCCAGCAGCCCCAGCCCCGTGACACCTGATCCCTACAATGAGCAGTTCTTC.